This TCR beta chain was captured in a study of blood T cell repertoires in COVID-19. The wider study: Acute and convalescent COVID-19 samples came from the United States, Italy and Spain. T cells, B-cell-depleted T cells, or PBMCs provided the cDNA or gDNA that served as material.

Per the authors' pipeline: Amplified reference gene primers provided the basis for estimating nucleated cell counts. The table came from immunoSEQ multiplex PCR; TCRdb's copy has only in-frame clones and leaves some out. V, J and clone size reflect that table, while D and trimming were determined from the DNA. The table lists 26,000 or so clones, approximately 64% of them singletons, with roughly 7.2% in the top ten. The CDR3 length is 14 residues. Looked up from germline, CDR1 is KGHSH and CDR2 is LQKENI. Trimming removed 6 bases at V and 6 bases at J, with 18 bases between. Sequencing input: peripheral blood. This TCR was recovered from a man aged 55-75 years with active or convalescent COVID-19. J is TRBJ2-7 and V is TRBV18; D may be TRBD1 (5 bases). The CDR3: CASSSNRPGGEQYF. DNA for the CDR3: TGTGCCAGCTCGTCTAACAGGCCTGGCGGCGAGCAGTACTTC.